Below, 9 T cell receptor beta chains from the same sample are listed, as sequenced in a study of blood T cells in healthy people across ages. A second PCR, run for roughly 7 to 11 cycles, used a sample-barcoded 5' primer plus a J-beta primer mix. From the 5' RACE reads, TCRdb called clonotypes with MiXCR, one entry per CDR3 protein. The table lists 380,000 or so distinct CDR3 sequences, over 45% of them singletons. The source material was blood. These receptors all stem from a man aged 60-69 years in good health.

The chain links TRBV30 to TRBJ2-1; maybe TRBD1 (6 bases). The V and J ends lost 2 bases and 1 base respectively, with 12 bases between them. The CDR3 has 15 residues. Germline CDR1 reads GTSNPN; CDR2 reads SVGIG (reference sequence). The CDR3 reads CAWSPRGSSYNEQFF. CDR3 nucleotides: TGTGCCTGGAGTCCCAGGGGCTCTTCCTACAATGAGCAGTTCTTC.

Concerning this clonotype itself: The junction differs from germline at one of its ends, possibly a read error. CDR3 protein: CAWSVGVNAEAFF. The CDR3 region has the DNA TGTGCCTGGAGTGTTGGGGTGAACGCTGAAGCTTTCTTT. The chain recombines TRBV30 with TRBJ1-1; the D is unclear. This CDR3 spans 13 amino acids. Germline V gene lookup returns CDR1 GTSNPN and CDR2 SVGIG (reference sequence).

The V and J genes are TRBV4-2 and TRBJ2-1; 7 positions agree with TRBD1. V trimming: 6 bases; J trimming: 9 bases; junction bases outside the gene matches: 2. The germline V gene encodes CDR1 LGHNA and CDR2 YNFKEQ. CDR3 length: 11 residues. Written as DNA, the CDR3 is TGTGCCAGCAGGCAGGGGGTTGAGCAGTTCTTC. This codes for CASRQGVEQFF.

CDR3 DNA: TGTGCCAGCAGCCTCTTCGACAGGTCCTACACCTTC. Amino acids: CASSLFDRSYTF. This chain joins TRBV7-2 and TRBJ1-2, with a possible D match to TRBD1 (6 bases). Germline assignment: CDR1 SGHTA and CDR2 FQGNSA. Trimming stripped 5 bases from V and 10 bases from J, with 14 bases between. The CDR3 is made up of 12 amino acids. The whole variable domain, remainder taken from reference TRBV7-2 and TRBJ1-2, is GAGVSQSPSNKVTEKGKDVELRCDPISGHTALYWYRQSLGQGLEFLIYFQGNSAPDKSGLPSDRFSAERTGGSVSTLTIQRTQQEDSAVYLCASSLFDRSYTFGSGTRLTVV.

On this clonotype itself: The junction does not match germline at one end; this may be a read error. V gene TRBV7-8 combines with J gene TRBJ1-1; TRBD1 agrees at 7 bases. The CDR3 is made up of 13 amino acids. Per germline, CDR1 SGHVS and CDR2 FQNEAQ. CDR3 coding DNA: TGCGCCAGCAGCGTGACAGGGTACACTGAAGCTTTCTTT. Amino acid sequence: CASSVTGYTEAFF.

The chain recombines TRBV6-5 with TRBJ2-7; perhaps TRBD1 as D (6 bases). CDR3 length: 13 residues. V was shortened by 4 bases and J by 7 bases, with 14 bases between the two germline ends. The germline V gene encodes CDR1 MNHEY and CDR2 SVGAGI. The CDR3 coding sequence is TGTGCCAGCAGTTTGGGGGCTGGGAATGAGCAGTACTTC. It encodes CASSLGAGNEQYF.

The chain combines TRBV7-2 with TRBJ2-4; 13 nucleotides line up with TRBD2. This CDR3 comprises 17 residues. V trimming: 4 bases; J trimming: 13 bases; junction bases outside the gene matches: 16. Per the germline V gene, CDR1 is SGHTA and CDR2 is FQGNSA. The DNA of the CDR3 is TGTGCCAGCAGCTCAATCGGACTAGCGGGGGTCGATACGGAGCAGTACTTC. Protein sequence: CASSSIGLAGVDTEQYF. Drawing the rest from reference TRBV7-2 and TRBJ2-4, the complete variable domain is GAGVSQSPSNKVTEKGKDVELRCDPISGHTALYWYRQSLGQGLEFLIYFQGNSAPDKSGLPSDRFSAERTGGSVSTLTIQRTQQEDSAVYLCASSSIGLAGVDTEQYFGAGTRLSVL.

V and J are TRBV6-1 and TRBJ1-4; TRBD1 aligns across 7 bases. The trim removed 4 bases at V and 6 bases at J, leaving 5 bases unmatched. The CDR3 runs 14 residues. Germline CDR1 and CDR2: MNHNS and SASEGT. CDR3 DNA: TGTGCCAGCAGTGCGACAGGGAACCATGAAAAACTGTTTTTT. It translates to CASSATGNHEKLFF.

Only a few counts were recorded for this clonotype. The chain couples TRBV7-2 to TRBJ2-2; D may be TRBD2 (5 bases). This CDR3 has 15 residues. Looked up from germline, CDR1 is SGHTA and CDR2 is FQGNSA. Trimming removed 4 bases at V and 3 bases at J, with 12 bases between. The DNA for the CDR3 is TGTGCCAGCAGCTCCGTCTTCGGGGACACCGGGGAGCTGTTTTTT. Translating gives CASSSVFGDTGELFF. The whole variable domain, remainder taken from reference TRBV7-2 and TRBJ2-2, is GAGVSQSPSNKVTEKGKDVELRCDPISGHTALYWYRQSLGQGLEFLIYFQGNSAPDKSGLPSDRFSAERTGGSVSTLTIQRTQQEDSAVYLCASSSVFGDTGELFFGEGSRLTVL.